This TCR beta chain was retrieved from a study of T cell changes during pregnancy in multiple sclerosis. Trimming stripped 4 bases from V and 8 bases from J, with 9 bases between. CDR1 is LGHNT and CDR2 is FRNRAP in the germline V gene. The CDR3 has 12 amino acids. Produced via immunoSEQ multiplex PCR; TCRdb's table is partial and in-frame only. This table has about 28,000 clones, about 89% appearing once. The receptor's source is a female donor in good health, enrolled as a control in a pregnancy study. The sequenced sample was CD4+ T cells from peripheral blood mononuclear cells, obtained in the first trimester of pregnancy. The chain combines TRBV12-5 with TRBJ2-1, with TRBD2 as a possible D gene (5 bases). The CDR3 loop is CASGWGAHEQFF. CDR3 nucleotides: TGTGCTAGTGGTTGGGGAGCTCATGAGCAGTTCTTC.